This paragraph reports one T cell receptor beta chain. Its specificity is unknown. The entry originates in a study of naive and memory T cell subsets. Findings and caveats of the study: Expression changes during T cell differentiation may affect RNA-based TCR counts. Naive and memory subsets had different power law exponents for TCR abundance. Possibly reflecting memory cells re-expressing CD45RA, a few larger clonotypes occurred in naive repertoires, especially CD8. Naive and memory repertoire findings lacked a ground truth for validation.

Trimming stripped 1 base from V and 5 bases from J, with 15 bases between. This CDR3 contains 16 residues. Germline V lookup: CDR1 MNHNY, CDR2 SVGAGI (reference sequence). An equimolar mix of two oligonucleotides served as the beta constant-region primer for TRBC1 and TRBC2. Nested alpha and beta constant-region primers with the SP2 primer drove four PCR rounds on ligated cDNA. TCRdb re-derived calls from the UMI-ligation and nested PCR reads in MiXCR, one entry per CDR3 protein. The sample comprises 90,000 to 120,000 distinct CDR3 sequences, around 15% of which are singletons, and approximately 3% rests with the top ten.

Source material: naive CD8+ T cells from blood. The chain uses TRBV6-6 and TRBJ2-1, with D perhaps matching TRBD2 (5 bases). This receptor was identified in a human donor in good health. The DNA of the CDR3 is TGTGCCAGCAGTTACTACGGGGAAACGCCCCACAATGAGCAGTTCTTC. Translating it yields CASSYYGETPHNEQFF.